The rows below give T cell receptor beta chains drawn from one sample of a study of identical twins. TCRdb processed the 5' RACE reads anew with MiXCR; each CDR3 protein has one entry. The profile shows about 190,000 distinct CDR3 sequences, 15% to 20% of them singletons. This same sample was also part of a study on T cells expressing NK-cell markers.

The source material was CD8+ T cells sorted from blood. Receptors were obtained from a woman between 18 and 29 years old in good health. The CDR3 runs from the conserved cysteine through the conserved F or W. Each record gives: J gene, clone size, V gene, D gene, CDR3 DNA, CDR3 protein. The D gene is left open where the match is weak. Size is omitted from some rows. Given values are once, few, many or a class for expanded clones.

j_call: TRBJ1-1
clone_size: -
v_call: TRBV29-1
d_call: -
cdr3_nt: TGCAGCGTTGAAGATCGGGCAGCCCTGAACACTGAAGCTTTCTTT
cdr3_aa: CSVEDRAALNTEAFF

j_call: TRBJ2-1
clone_size: few
v_call: TRBV7-8
d_call: -
cdr3_nt: TGTGCCAGCAGCTGGGACATGGCGGGTGAGCAGTTCTTC
cdr3_aa: CASSWDMAGEQFF

j_call: TRBJ2-7
clone_size: many
v_call: TRBV28
d_call: -
cdr3_nt: TGTGCCAGCAGTTTTCTTTCAGTCTACGAGCAGTACTTC
cdr3_aa: CASSFLSVYEQYF

j_call: TRBJ2-7
clone_size: few
v_call: TRBV6-2/TRBV6-3
d_call: TRBD1
cdr3_nt: TGTGCCAGCGGGACAGGTATAGACGAGCAGTACTTC
cdr3_aa: CASGTGIDEQYF

j_call: TRBJ2-1
clone_size: once
v_call: TRBV15
d_call: TRBD2
cdr3_nt: TGTGCCACCAGCGGGGGACTAGCGGGGGGACCCAATGAGCAGTTCTTC
cdr3_aa: CATSGGLAGGPNEQFF

j_call: TRBJ2-2
clone_size: -
v_call: TRBV24-1
d_call: -
cdr3_nt: TGTGCCACCAGTGAGGGGACCGGGGAGCTGTTTTTT
cdr3_aa: CATSEGTGELFF

j_call: TRBJ2-7
clone_size: few
v_call: TRBV27
d_call: TRBD2
cdr3_nt: TGTGCCAGCAGTTTATCGGGGCTAGCGGGAGGCTCCTACGAGCAGTACTTC
cdr3_aa: CASSLSGLAGGSYEQYF

j_call: TRBJ1-6
clone_size: few
v_call: TRBV5-6
d_call: -
cdr3_nt: TGTGCCAGCAGCTTCTTCCGGGGGTTTTCCTATAATTCACCCCTCCACTTT
cdr3_aa: CASSFFRGFSYNSPLHF

j_call: TRBJ2-7
clone_size: few
v_call: TRBV13
d_call: TRBD1
cdr3_nt: TGTGCCAGCAGTGAGGGGGCGCGATTATACGAGCAGTACTTC
cdr3_aa: CASSEGARLYEQYF

j_call: TRBJ2-2
clone_size: -
v_call: TRBV7-9
d_call: -
cdr3_nt: TGTGCCAGCAGCCCAGATCGGGACATTTTTCCCGGGGAGCTGTTTTTT
cdr3_aa: CASSPDRDIFPGELFF

j_call: TRBJ1-2
clone_size: few
v_call: TRBV6-5
d_call: -
cdr3_nt: TGTGCCAGCAGTTACCGGGACGGCTTTTATAACTATGGCTACACCTTC
cdr3_aa: CASSYRDGFYNYGYTF

j_call: TRBJ1-4
clone_size: few
v_call: TRBV5-5
d_call: -
cdr3_nt: TGTGCCAGCAGCTTGGGACGCAGTGAAAAACTGTTTTTT
cdr3_aa: CASSLGRSEKLFF

j_call: TRBJ1-4
clone_size: -
v_call: TRBV12-5
d_call: -
cdr3_nt: TGTGCTAGTGCCCCAACAGGGTACCCAACTAATGAAAAACTGTTTTTT
cdr3_aa: CASAPTGYPTNEKLFF

j_call: TRBJ2-7
clone_size: -
v_call: TRBV29-1
d_call: -
cdr3_nt: TGCAGCGTTGAAGTGCGAGGGGCCTACGAGCAGTACTTC
cdr3_aa: CSVEVRGAYEQYF

j_call: TRBJ2-2
clone_size: few
v_call: TRBV20-1
d_call: -
cdr3_nt: TGCAGCGGTCTTGGTGAGACCGGGGAGCTGTTTTTT
cdr3_aa: CSGLGETGELFF

j_call: TRBJ1-1
clone_size: -
v_call: TRBV7-9
d_call: -
cdr3_nt: TGTGCCAGCAGCTTCCTAAGTGGGGGGCGGAACACTGAAGCTTTCTTT
cdr3_aa: CASSFLSGGRNTEAFF

j_call: TRBJ1-4
clone_size: -
v_call: TRBV7-9
d_call: -
cdr3_nt: TGTGCCAGCAGCTTACGCGAAAAACTGTTTTTT
cdr3_aa: CASSLREKLFF

j_call: TRBJ2-1
clone_size: few
v_call: TRBV7-2
d_call: -
cdr3_nt: TGTGCCAGCAGCTGGGGGAAGTACTACAATGAGCAGTTCTTC
cdr3_aa: CASSWGKYYNEQFF

j_call: TRBJ1-1
clone_size: few
v_call: TRBV15
d_call: TRBD1
cdr3_nt: TGTGCCACCAGCAGAGAGACAGGGGACGCTTTCTTT
cdr3_aa: CATSRETGDAFF

j_call: TRBJ2-5
clone_size: -
v_call: TRBV5-1
d_call: -
cdr3_nt: TGCGCCAGCAGCTTCTGGATCAGTTCGGAGACCCAGTACTTC
cdr3_aa: CASSFWISSETQYF

j_call: TRBJ2-1
clone_size: many
v_call: TRBV12-3/TRBV12-4
d_call: -
cdr3_nt: TGTGCCAGCAGTCCGGCCGACAAACCCAACAATGAGCAGTTCTTC
cdr3_aa: CASSPADKPNNEQFF

j_call: TRBJ2-7
clone_size: -
v_call: TRBV12-5
d_call: -
cdr3_nt: TGTGCTAGTGGTTTAAGCCTAGCTAGAACCTACGAGCAGTACTTC
cdr3_aa: CASGLSLARTYEQYF

j_call: TRBJ2-7
clone_size: -
v_call: TRBV9
d_call: -
cdr3_nt: TGTGCCAGCAGCCCTGGGGATAGCGAGCAGTACTTC
cdr3_aa: CASSPGDSEQYF

j_call: TRBJ2-1
clone_size: few
v_call: TRBV5-1
d_call: TRBD2
cdr3_nt: TGCGCCAGCAGCCCCCGGGAGGGAGGTGGTGAGCAGTTCTTC
cdr3_aa: CASSPREGGGEQFF

j_call: TRBJ1-1
clone_size: few
v_call: TRBV11-3
d_call: -
cdr3_nt: TGTGCCAGCAGCCCACCAAGGGATGGAGCTTTCTTT
cdr3_aa: CASSPPRDGAFF

j_call: TRBJ2-3
clone_size: few
v_call: TRBV12-3/TRBV12-4
d_call: -
cdr3_nt: TGTGCCAGCAGTCCGATGGACTACGAGGGAGATACGCAGTATTTT
cdr3_aa: CASSPMDYEGDTQYF

j_call: TRBJ2-1
clone_size: few
v_call: TRBV15
d_call: TRBD1
cdr3_nt: TGTGCCACCAGCAGGGACAGGGGGCACAATGAGCAGTTCTTC
cdr3_aa: CATSRDRGHNEQFF

j_call: TRBJ1-1
clone_size: few
v_call: TRBV6-5
d_call: TRBD1
cdr3_nt: TGTGCCAGCAGTTACTTTACAGGGGTGACTGAAGCTTTCTTT
cdr3_aa: CASSYFTGVTEAFF

j_call: TRBJ1-1
clone_size: medium-sized
v_call: TRBV15
d_call: -
cdr3_nt: TGTGCCACCAGCAGAGCGGCAGCTTTCTTT
cdr3_aa: CATSRAAAFF

j_call: TRBJ1-2
clone_size: few
v_call: TRBV7-8
d_call: -
cdr3_nt: TGTGCCAGCAGCTTCAATTCGGCCTATGGCTACACCTTC
cdr3_aa: CASSFNSAYGYTF

j_call: TRBJ2-1
clone_size: few
v_call: TRBV7-9
d_call: -
cdr3_nt: TGTGCCTTCCTATGGGGGCAGTCCTACAATGAGCAGTTCTTC
cdr3_aa: CAFLWGQSYNEQFF

j_call: TRBJ2-5
clone_size: once
v_call: TRBV6-2/TRBV6-3
d_call: -
cdr3_nt: TGTGCCAGCAAACTCCAGACATGGTTTTCCCAGTACTTC
cdr3_aa: CASKLQTWFSQYF

j_call: TRBJ2-3
clone_size: -
v_call: TRBV4-3
d_call: TRBD2
cdr3_nt: TGCGCCAGCAGCCATGGGACTAGCGTCACAGATACGCAGTATTTT
cdr3_aa: CASSHGTSVTDTQYF

j_call: TRBJ2-3
clone_size: few
v_call: TRBV12-3/TRBV12-4
d_call: TRBD2
cdr3_nt: TGTGCCGGAGGGGCGGGAGGGCCGGGAGATACGCAGTATTTT
cdr3_aa: CAGGAGGPGDTQYF

j_call: TRBJ2-2
clone_size: -
v_call: TRBV6-4
d_call: TRBD1
cdr3_nt: TGTGCCAGCAGTGCTAGGGACAGCGGGGAGCTGTTTTTT
cdr3_aa: CASSARDSGELFF

j_call: TRBJ2-1
clone_size: -
v_call: TRBV6-1
d_call: -
cdr3_nt: TGTGCCAGCAAGTGGAGGGGCCAGTTCTTC
cdr3_aa: CASKWRGQFF

j_call: TRBJ1-1
clone_size: few
v_call: TRBV12-3/TRBV12-4
d_call: -
cdr3_nt: TGTGCCAGCAGTTCCGTGTTCAACACTGAAGCTTTCTTT
cdr3_aa: CASSSVFNTEAFF

j_call: TRBJ2-1
clone_size: -
v_call: TRBV6-2/TRBV6-3
d_call: TRBD2
cdr3_nt: TGTGCCAGCAAAGGCGGGAGGGGGATGAATGAGCAGTTCTTC
cdr3_aa: CASKGGRGMNEQFF

j_call: TRBJ2-3
clone_size: few
v_call: TRBV7-6
d_call: -
cdr3_nt: TGTGCCAGCACCCCGGTGGGGGGTACAGATACGCAGTATTTT
cdr3_aa: CASTPVGGTDTQYF

j_call: TRBJ2-5
clone_size: -
v_call: TRBV5-6
d_call: TRBD2
cdr3_nt: TGTGCCAGCAGCCAAGGACTAGCGGGGAAGGAGACCCAGTACTTC
cdr3_aa: CASSQGLAGKETQYF

j_call: TRBJ2-2
clone_size: -
v_call: TRBV12-3/TRBV12-4
d_call: -
cdr3_nt: TGTGCCAGCGCTGAAACTATAGGCACCGGGGAGCTGTTTTTT
cdr3_aa: CASAETIGTGELFF

j_call: TRBJ2-7
clone_size: -
v_call: TRBV4-2
d_call: -
cdr3_nt: TGTGCCATCAGCCCCGGGCACCTCTGCGAGCAGTACTTC
cdr3_aa: CAISPGHLCEQYF

j_call: TRBJ2-7
clone_size: -
v_call: TRBV6-1
d_call: -
cdr3_nt: TGTGCCAGCGGATTCAGGGATTTGGGAGAGCAGTACTTC
cdr3_aa: CASGFRDLGEQYF

j_call: TRBJ1-1
clone_size: -
v_call: TRBV25-1
d_call: -
cdr3_nt: TGTGCCAGCAGTGAGAGGGGAGGACAAGAAGCTTTCTTT
cdr3_aa: CASSERGGQEAFF

j_call: TRBJ2-7
clone_size: few
v_call: TRBV7-9
d_call: -
cdr3_nt: TGTGCCAGCAGCGCTCCGGGGGACTTTACCTACGAGCAGTACTTC
cdr3_aa: CASSAPGDFTYEQYF

j_call: TRBJ1-5
clone_size: -
v_call: TRBV30
d_call: TRBD1
cdr3_nt: TGTGCCTGGAGCACCGGGACAGGCCTCAATCAGCCCCAGCATTTT
cdr3_aa: CAWSTGTGLNQPQHF

j_call: TRBJ2-7
clone_size: few
v_call: TRBV15
d_call: -
cdr3_nt: TGTGCCACCAGCAGCAAGGGAACCTACGAGCAGTACTTC
cdr3_aa: CATSSKGTYEQYF

j_call: TRBJ1-1
clone_size: few
v_call: TRBV7-9
d_call: TRBD1
cdr3_nt: TGTGCCAGCAGCTTACTGGACAGGGACACTGAAGCTTTCTTT
cdr3_aa: CASSLLDRDTEAFF

j_call: TRBJ2-5
clone_size: -
v_call: TRBV7-9
d_call: -
cdr3_nt: TGTGCCAGCAGCTTAGATCTGGGGGCCCAGTACTTC
cdr3_aa: CASSLDLGAQYF

j_call: TRBJ2-2
clone_size: -
v_call: TRBV11-2
d_call: -
cdr3_nt: TGTGCCAGCAGCTTTTGGGGGGGGGAGCTGTTTTTT
cdr3_aa: CASSFWGGELFF

j_call: TRBJ2-3
clone_size: few
v_call: TRBV2
d_call: TRBD2
cdr3_nt: TGTGCCAGCAGTGACTTGGGTAGCGGGAGGATTGATACAGATACGCAGTATTTT
cdr3_aa: CASSDLGSGRIDTDTQYF

j_call: TRBJ2-7
clone_size: few
v_call: TRBV4-3
d_call: -
cdr3_nt: TGCGCCAGCAGCCAAGATCTGGGTGGATACGAGCAGTACTTC
cdr3_aa: CASSQDLGGYEQYF

j_call: TRBJ2-2
clone_size: few
v_call: TRBV6-1
d_call: -
cdr3_nt: TGTGCCAGCAGTGTCCGGGACGCCTACACCGGGGAGCTGTTTTTT
cdr3_aa: CASSVRDAYTGELFF

j_call: TRBJ2-1
clone_size: -
v_call: TRBV7-3
d_call: -
cdr3_nt: TGTGCCAGCAGCTGGGGGGGCCGGGCCGATGAGCAGTTCTTC
cdr3_aa: CASSWGGRADEQFF

j_call: TRBJ2-2
clone_size: -
v_call: TRBV29-1
d_call: -
cdr3_nt: TGCAGCGTTCTACAGGCCAACACCGGGGAGCTGTTTTTT
cdr3_aa: CSVLQANTGELFF